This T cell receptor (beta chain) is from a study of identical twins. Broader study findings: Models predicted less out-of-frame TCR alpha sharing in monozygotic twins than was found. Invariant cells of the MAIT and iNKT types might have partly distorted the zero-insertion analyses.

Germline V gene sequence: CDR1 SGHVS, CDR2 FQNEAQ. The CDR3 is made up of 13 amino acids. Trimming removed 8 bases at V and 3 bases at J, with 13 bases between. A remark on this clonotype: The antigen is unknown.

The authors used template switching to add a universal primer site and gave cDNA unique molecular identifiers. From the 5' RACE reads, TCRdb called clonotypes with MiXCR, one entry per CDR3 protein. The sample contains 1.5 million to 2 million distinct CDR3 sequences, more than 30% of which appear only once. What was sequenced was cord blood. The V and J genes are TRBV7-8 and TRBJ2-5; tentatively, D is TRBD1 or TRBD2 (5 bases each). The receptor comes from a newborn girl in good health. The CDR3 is CASSRDAKETQYF. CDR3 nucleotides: TGTGCCAGCTCACGGGACGCTAAAGAGACCCAGTACTTC.